The 20 T cell receptor beta chains listed next were all sequenced from one sample in a study of somatic mutations in cytotoxic T cells in rheumatoid arthritis. Here immunoSEQ multiplex PCR was the method, and the copy in TCRdb shows in-frame clones only, minus some. The table shows about 5,000 clones, with more than 85% occurring only once. Sequences were obtained from CD8+ T cells sorted from blood. These receptors all come from a woman aged 45-65 years with rheumatoid arthritis.

This chain joins TRBV5-1 and TRBJ2-3; 7 bases line up with TRBD1. J lost 2 bases, V lost 4 bases, and 7 bases had no gene match. The CDR3 has 15 residues. Germline CDR1 is SGHRS and CDR2 is YFSETQ. CDR3 loop: CASSEYRGYTDTQYF. The CDR3 DNA reads TGCGCCAGCAGCGAATACAGGGGATACACAGATACGCAGTATTTT.

This chain uses TRBV9 with TRBJ2-2, with 13 bases aligning to TRBD2. The CDR3 consists of 16 residues. Germline V CDR1 and CDR2: SGDLS, YYNGEE. J gave up 1 base and V 4 bases, and 1 base lay outside the gene matches. CDR3 sequence: CASSRTSGGNTGELFF. The CDR3 DNA follows: TGTGCCAGCAGCCGGACTAGCGGGGGGAACACCGGGGAGCTGTTTTTT.

CDR3 loop: CASSETLFYEQYF. CDR3 nucleotide sequence: TGCGCCAGCAGTGAGACACTATTCTACGAGCAGTACTTC. The chain has TRBV10-2 and TRBJ2-7; no clear D gene. The V end lost 2 bases, the J end lost 3 bases, and 8 bases lay between the germline ends. CDR1 is WSHSY and CDR2 is SAAADI in the germline V gene. The CDR3 length is 13 residues.

The chain couples TRBV11-2 to TRBJ2-6; maybe TRBD1 (7 bases). V lost 1 base to trimming and J lost 0 bases, with 13 bases between them. Germline V gene sequence: CDR1 SGHAT, CDR2 FQNNGV. The CDR3 consists of 18 residues. The CDR3 reads CASSLGGQEGSGANVLTF. The CDR3 DNA follows: TGTGCCAGCAGCTTAGGTGGACAGGAGGGCTCTGGGGCCAACGTCCTGACTTTC.

This clone was observed a few times. The rearrangement joins TRBV19 to TRBJ1-2; weak D call: TRBD1 (6 bases). This CDR3 is 11 amino acids long. Germline V gives CDR1 LNHDA, CDR2 SQIVND (reference sequence). V was pared by 10 bases and J by 5 bases, with 11 bases between. CDR3 sequence reads: CATPGEYGYTF. The CDR3 bases are TGTGCCACCCCAGGGGAGTATGGCTACACCTTC.

This chain uses TRBV5-4 with TRBJ1-1, with 7 bases lining up with TRBD1. The CDR3 covers 13 residues. Germline values: CDR1 SGHNT, CDR2 YYREEE (reference sequence). Unmatched junction bases numbered 7, after V lost 4 bases and J lost 7 bases. The CDR3, as DNA: TGTGCCAGCAGCCTTCGACAGGGCCATGAAGCTTTCTTT. It specifies CASSLRQGHEAFF.

This chain uses TRBV6-5 with TRBJ2-2, with a weak D call TRBD1 (6 bases). CDR3 length equals 13 residues. The ends were cut back, 10 bases at V and 5 bases at J, with 14 bases in the middle. CDR1 is MNHEY and CDR2 is SVGAGI in the germline V gene. The CDR3 nucleotides read TGTGCCACGGTGGGGGCCAGGACCGGGGAGCTGTTTTTT. As protein: CATVGARTGELFF.

The genes are TRBV7-9 and TRBJ2-7, with 10 bases aligning to TRBD1. The V gene end was trimmed by 5 bases and the J gene end by 1 base; junction bases not matched to a gene: 5. The CDR3 runs to 15 residues. CDR1 is SEHNR, CDR2 FQNEAQ, per germline (reference sequence). CDR3 sequence: CASSTWDRGSYEQYF. The CDR3 DNA reads TGTGCCAGCAGCACTTGGGACAGGGGATCCTACGAGCAGTACTTC. The full variable domain, its missing parts supplied by reference TRBV7-9 and TRBJ2-7, is DTGVSQNPRHKITKRGQNVTFRCDPISEHNRLYWYRQTLGQGPEFLTYFQNEAQLEKSRLLSDRFSAERPKGSFSTLEIQRTEQGDSAMYLCASSTWDRGSYEQYFGPGTRLTVT.

This clone was picked up one time. This chain links TRBV6-1 with TRBJ1-2; weak D call: TRBD1 (5 bases). The ends were cut back, 6 bases at V and 8 bases at J, with 16 bases in the middle. This CDR3 is 13 amino acids long. Germline V gene sequence: CDR1 MNHNS, CDR2 SASEGT. CDR3 in amino acids: CASRDGTGVGYTF. DNA of the CDR3: TGTGCCAGCAGGGACGGGACGGGGGTGGGCTACACCTTC.

The table lists this clone with a count of one. This chain links TRBV5-5 with TRBJ1-5; D is perhaps TRBD1 (5 bases). This CDR3 spans 15 amino acids. Looked up from germline, CDR1 is SGHKS and CDR2 is YYEKEE (reference sequence). V was cut by 3 bases and J by 0 bases, with 10 bases left in between. CDR3 sequence reads: CASSWGLNSNQPQHF. For the CDR3, the DNA is TGTGCCAGCAGCTGGGGACTGAATAGCAATCAGCCCCAGCATTTT.

The chain's CDR3 is CAWSVGHGNIIYF. The CDR3 DNA is TGTGCCTGGAGTGTAGGACACGGAAACATAATATATTTT. The chain uses TRBV30 and TRBJ1-3; weak D call: TRBD1 (5 bases). This CDR3 comprises 13 residues. CDR1 is GTSNPN and CDR2 is SVGIG in the germline V gene (reference sequence). The V end lost 0 bases, the J end lost 13 bases, and 16 bases lay between the germline ends. The variable domain in full, completed from reference TRBV30 and TRBJ1-3, reads SQTIHQWPATLVQPVGSPLSLECTVEGTSNPNLYWYRQAAGRGLQLLFYSVGIGQISSEVPQNLSASRPQDRQFILSSKKLLLSDSGFYLCAWSVGHGNIIYFGEGSWLTVV.

The chain couples TRBV29-1 to TRBJ2-7; D is unclear. Germline V gene data show CDR1 as SQVTM and CDR2 as ANQGSEA. V lost 4 bases and J 4 bases, leaving 11 bases between the germline ends. The CDR3 sequence is 12 residues long. CDR3 sequence reads: CSVAHTKYEQYF. The DNA of the CDR3 is TGCAGCGTTGCCCACACTAAATACGAGCAGTACTTC.

This chain connects TRBV5-1 to TRBJ1-1, with TRBD1 matching over 7 bases. The CDR3 is 15 amino acids. The V segment lost 0 bases and the J segment 4 bases; nucleotides outside the gene matches: 6. Looked up from germline, CDR1 is SGHRS and CDR2 is YFSETQ. CDR3 bases: TGCGCCAGCAGCTTGGCCGAGGGACAGACCACTGAAGCTTTCTTT. Protein product: CASSLAEGQTTEAFF.

The V call is TRBV19, the J call TRBJ1-1, with D possibly matching TRBD1 (6 bases). Germline CDR1 is LNHDA and CDR2 is SQIVND (reference sequence). The ends were cut back, 3 bases at V and 5 bases at J, with 16 bases in the middle. The CDR3 extends over 15 amino acids. CDR3 coding DNA: TGTGCCAGTAGTATGTACGGGGGGGCTGGAACTGAAGCTTTCTTT. This encodes CASSMYGGAGTEAFF.

This clone was seen a few times. This chain uses TRBV6-6 with TRBJ2-1, with D hard to call. Germline V gene sequence: CDR1 MNHNY, CDR2 SVGAGI (reference sequence). V was clipped by 0 bases and J by 10 bases, with 13 bases between them. The CDR3 length is 14 residues. The CDR3: CASSYSFQADEQFF. The CDR3 bases are TGTGCCAGCAGTTACTCCTTCCAGGCAGACGAGCAGTTCTTC.

This clone is a singleton in its sample. Germline is not matched at one junction end, which may reflect a read error. The V gene is TRBV10-3, the J gene TRBJ1-4; D is unclear. Germline V lookup: CDR1 ENHRY, CDR2 SYGVKD. CDR3 length equals 16 residues. The CDR3 region is CASSYQTLRTNEKLFF. CDR3 sequence (DNA): TGTGCCAGCAGTTACCAGACACTCCGCACTAATGAAAAACTGTTTTTT.

The gene calls are TRBV27 and TRBJ2-7; TRBD1 matches 8 bases. Germline CDR1 and CDR2: MNHEY and SMNVEV (reference sequence). This CDR3 region has 15 residues. With V trimmed by 0 bases and J by 2 bases, 3 bases remained unmatched. CDR3 DNA sequence: TGTGCCAGCAGTTTATCGGCAGGGGGCCCCTACGAGCAGTACTTC. Amino acids: CASSLSAGGPYEQYF.

The chain carries TRBV6-5 and TRBJ2-3; tentatively, D is TRBD1 (5 bases). The length of the CDR3 is 14 residues. Germline values: CDR1 MNHEY, CDR2 SVGAGI. V shed 6 bases and J shed 9 bases, with 19 bases lying between them. CDR3 bases: TGTGCCAGCAGACCCCCCGAAGCTCAGGGAACGCAGTATTTT. The encoded protein is CASRPPEAQGTQYF.

The chain is built from TRBV27 and TRBJ2-6, with D unclear. Trimming cost V 4 bases and J 2 bases, with 15 bases left between them. This CDR3 is built from 17 residues. Germline V gene data show CDR1 as MNHEY and CDR2 as SMNVEV (reference sequence). CDR3 nucleotide sequence: TGTGCCAGCAGTTCACTCTTGAAAGTAACTGGGGCCAACGTCCTGACTTTC. It codes for CASSSLLKVTGANVLTF.

The chain employs TRBV27 and TRBJ2-3; 15 bases line up with TRBD2. This CDR3 contains 18 residues. The junction had 6 bases not matched to a gene; V was cut back by 4 bases and J by 1 base. Germline V gives CDR1 MNHEY, CDR2 SMNVEV (reference sequence). CDR3 protein: CASSSRTSGGAGTDTQYF. CDR3 coding DNA: TGTGCCAGCAGTTCCCGGACTAGCGGGGGGGCGGGCACAGATACGCAGTATTTT.